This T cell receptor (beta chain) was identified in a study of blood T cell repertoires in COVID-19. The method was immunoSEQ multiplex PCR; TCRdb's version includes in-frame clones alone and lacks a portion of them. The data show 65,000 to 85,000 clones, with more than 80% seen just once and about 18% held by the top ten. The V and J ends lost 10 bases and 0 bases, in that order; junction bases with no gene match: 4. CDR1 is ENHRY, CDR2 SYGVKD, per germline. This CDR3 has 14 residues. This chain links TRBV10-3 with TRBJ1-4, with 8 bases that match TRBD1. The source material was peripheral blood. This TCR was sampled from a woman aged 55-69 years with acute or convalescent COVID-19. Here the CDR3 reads CATGQGATNEKLFF. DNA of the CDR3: TGTGCCACCGGACAGGGAGCAACTAATGAAAAACTGTTTTTT.